This record concerns one T cell receptor beta chain sequence. Its antigen is undetermined. PCR was performed using 60 Vbeta and 13 Jbeta primers. Generated by immunoSEQ multiplex PCR, the TCRdb table keeps only in-frame clones and is missing some. This sample has about 160,000 clones, with roughly 82% found just once. This record belongs to a study of cytomegalovirus exposure and HLA in healthy donors. Overall study: There were about 85 million unique TCRs (from HLA-typed donors) in an early data release.

Germline V gene sequence: CDR1 SGDLS, CDR2 YYNGEE. V was pared by 2 bases and J by 1 base, with 3 bases of the junction left unmatched. The CDR3 consists of 17 residues. Findings of the study overall: The listing of 150 or so TCR beta chains classed them as cytomegalovirus-associated. Highly shared sequence variants in one cluster were likely a sequencing artifact. Most TCR beta V segments were productive about 90% or about 30% of the time in an earlier analysis.

The specimen sequenced was PBMCs. This chain joins TRBV9 and TRBJ1-4; TRBD1 matches at 12 bases. The receptor's source is a woman aged 30 to 39 in good health and CMV-seronegative. The CDR3 reads CASSVRDRGRTNEKLFF. CDR3 nucleotide sequence: TGTGCCAGCAGCGTCCGGGACAGGGGGCGAACTAATGAAAAACTGTTTTTT.